The T cell receptor beta chain described here comes from a study of T cells after yellow fever vaccination. TCRdb redid the calling of the 5' RACE reads with MiXCR, one entry per CDR3 protein. The table records some 290,000 distinct CDR3 sequences, about 10% of them present only once. V gave up 5 bases and J gave up 6 bases; unmatched junction bases: 10. Germline loops: CDR1 SGHTA, CDR2 FQGNSA. CDR3 length equals 17 residues. Study-wide findings and caveats: The secondary response peaked faster, at day 5 versus 15, but was weaker. Reappearing after the booster were most of the clones from primary vaccination (roughly 96% CD4, roughly 86% CD8). One caveat is that FACS-sorted repertoires could contain abundant clonotypes contaminating from the bulk population.

This clonotype was seen a handful of times. Its specificity is not known. The chain joins TRBV7-2 to TRBJ2-3; 14 positions agree with TRBD2. The sequences come from CD4+ T cells sorted from PBMCs, collected 45 days after the yellow fever booster vaccination. The receptor was derived from a man younger than 30 who received the YFV17D yellow fever vaccine. The CDR3 sequence: CASSRGPTSGGADTQYF. CDR3 coding DNA: TGTGCCAGCAGCAGGGGTCCGACTAGCGGGGGGGCTGATACGCAGTATTTT.